A single sample is the source of the 27 T cell receptor beta chains below, sequenced in a study of T cells and copy number aberrations in small-cell lung cancer. The data were produced by immunoSEQ multiplex PCR, yet TCRdb's version contains in-frame clones alone and is incomplete. The sample holds over 6,500 clones, roughly 82% seen once. The specimen was normal tissue next to the tumor. These TCRs come from a woman in her forties or fifties with small cell lung cancer.

The CDR3 DNA reads TGTGCCAGTAGTGCCAGACTAGCGAGAGAGTGGATTTGCGAGCAGTACTTC. Protein sequence: CASSARLAREWICEQYF. The chain links TRBV19 to TRBJ2-7; TRBD2 matches at 8 bases. CDR3 length: 17 amino acids. Germline assignment: CDR1 LNHDA and CDR2 SQIVND (reference sequence). Trimming removed 5 bases from V and 6 bases from J; junction bases left unmatched: 18. The whole variable domain, remainder taken from reference TRBV19 and TRBJ2-7, is DGGITQSPKYLFRKEGQNVTLSCEQNLNHDAMYWYRQDPGQGLRLIYYSQIVNDFQKGDIAEGYSVSREKKESFPLTVTSAQKNPTAFYLCASSARLAREWICEQYFGPGTRLTVT.

This sequence joins TRBV2 and TRBJ2-3; tentatively, D is TRBD2 (5 bases). CDR3 length: 11 residues. CDR1 and CDR2 (germline): SNHLY, FYNNEI. The germline V and J ends were trimmed by 5 bases and 6 bases, with 6 bases remaining between them. CDR3 nucleotides: TGTGCCAGCAGTTTAGCGGATACGCAGTATTTT. Amino acid sequence: CASSLADTQYF.

The V gene is TRBV19, the J gene TRBJ1-1; D uncertain. The CDR3 covers 14 residues. Per the germline V gene, CDR1 is LNHDA and CDR2 is SQIVND (reference sequence). V was clipped by 0 bases and J by 0 bases, with 5 bases between them. The DNA for the CDR3 is TGTGCCAGTAGTATAGATCAGGTGAACACTGAAGCTTTCTTT. Amino acids: CASSIDQVNTEAFF.

The chain employs TRBV5-5 and TRBJ1-4; no definite D call. This CDR3 comprises 18 residues. The ends were cut back, 0 bases at V and 10 bases at J, with 25 bases in the middle. The germline V gene encodes CDR1 SGHKS and CDR2 YYEKEE (reference sequence). The DNA of the CDR3 is TGTGCCAGCAGCTTGGAAAAAAGTCAGAGCAGAGGCCTGGGAAAACTGTTTTTT. Protein sequence: CASSLEKSQSRGLGKLFF.

CDR3: CSVRFYNEQFF. The DNA of the CDR3 is TGCAGTGTGAGGTTCTACAATGAGCAGTTCTTC. This chain uses TRBV20-1 with TRBJ2-1; D gene unclear. The CDR3 is 11 residues long. V shed 7 bases and J shed 3 bases, with 7 bases lying between them. The germline CDR1 and CDR2 sequences are DFQATT and SNEGSKA (reference sequence).

The V call is TRBV7-2, the J call TRBJ2-7; a possible D gene is TRBD2 (5 bases). With 6 bases removed from V and 3 bases from J, the gap between germline ends came to 15 bases. The CDR3 sequence is 14 residues long. Germline assignment: CDR1 SGHTA and CDR2 FQGNSA. The CDR3 bases are TGTGCCAGCAGTTCCGGACTCTCTTACTACGAGCAGTACTTC. This codes for CASSSGLSYYEQYF.

The chain combines TRBV4-1 with TRBJ2-7, with a tentative D call TRBD1 (5 bases). The CDR3 runs to 15 residues. V lost 2 bases and J lost 0, with 11 bases in between. Germline loops: CDR1 MGHRA, CDR2 YSYEKL. CDR3 in amino acids: CASSQTVTASYEQYF. In DNA, the CDR3 is TGCGCCAGCAGCCAAACAGTGACAGCCTCCTACGAGCAGTACTTC.

The chain recombines TRBV28 with TRBJ1-1; 10 nucleotides agree with TRBD1. Germline V gives CDR1 MDHEN, CDR2 SYDVKM. The CDR3 sequence is 16 residues long. The trim removed 0 bases at V and 4 bases at J, leaving 5 bases unmatched. The CDR3: CASSLWQGQGFTEAFF. The DNA of the CDR3 is TGTGCCAGCAGTTTATGGCAGGGACAGGGGTTCACTGAAGCTTTCTTT.

The chain combines TRBV4-3 with TRBJ2-1; 8 bases map to TRBD2. The CDR3 contains 14 residues. Germline lookup yields CDR1 LGHNA and CDR2 YSLEER. Trimming took 1 base from V and 9 from J; bases not matched to a gene: 5. The chain's CDR3 is CASSQGYSGTEQFF. The CDR3 DNA is TGCGCCAGCAGCCAAGGTTATAGCGGGACTGAGCAGTTCTTC.

The V and J genes are TRBV28 and TRBJ1-4, with TRBD1 identical over 8 bases. The CDR3 sequence is 14 residues long. CDR1 and CDR2 from the germline V gene are MDHEN and SYDVKM. The V gene end was trimmed by 8 bases and the J gene end by 3 bases; junction bases not matched to a gene: 5. The CDR3 loop reads CASDEGQANEKLFF. DNA for the CDR3: TGTGCCAGCGATGAGGGACAGGCTAATGAAAAACTGTTTTTT.

The chain is built from TRBV5-1 and TRBJ2-3, with TRBD2 identical over 8 bases. This CDR3 contains 16 residues. V dropped 3 bases and J dropped 0; count of bases not matched to a gene: 6. Germline CDR1 is SGHRS and CDR2 is YFSETQ. DNA of the CDR3: TGCGCCAGCAGCTACAGGGCTAGCGGGAGCACAGATACGCAGTATTTT. It yields the protein CASSYRASGSTDTQYF. Combining the CDR3 with reference TRBV5-1 and TRBJ2-3 gives the whole variable domain KAGVTQTPRYLIKTRGQQVTLSCSPISGHRSVSWYQQTPGQGLQFLFEYFSETQRNKGNFPGRFSGRQFSNSRSEMNVSTLELGDSALYLCASSYRASGSTDTQYFGPGTRLTVL.

This clone was recorded once. The chain combines TRBV6-5 with TRBJ1-2, with D possibly matching TRBD1 (5 bases). V lost 7 bases to trimming and J lost 4 bases, with 13 bases between them. Germline V CDR1 and CDR2: MNHEY, SVGAGI. CDR3 length equals 13 residues. CDR3 in amino acids: CASTPDIGYGYTF. The CDR3 nucleotides are TGTGCCAGCACTCCGGACATCGGCTATGGCTACACCTTC.

In its sample, this clone was seen once. The rearrangement uses TRBV4-3 and TRBJ1-2; TRBD1 is a possible D gene (6 bases). The germline V and J ends were trimmed by 0 bases and 4 bases, with 21 bases remaining between them. The CDR3 sequence is 18 residues long. Germline V CDR1 and CDR2: LGHNA, YSLEER. The CDR3: CASSQEILIPGHPYGYTF. CDR3 coding DNA: TGCGCCAGCAGCCAAGAAATATTAATTCCGGGACATCCCTATGGCTACACCTTC.

This chain joins TRBV18 and TRBJ1-4; weak D call: TRBD1 (6 bases). V shed 6 bases and J shed 8 bases, with 13 bases lying between them. This CDR3 comprises 13 residues. CDR1 and CDR2 (germline): KGHSH, LQKENI. CDR3 sequence: CASSQGPGEKLFF. The CDR3 DNA sequence: TGTGCCAGCTCTCAGGGGCCGGGGGAAAAACTGTTTTTT. The full variable domain, in which reference TRBV18 and TRBJ1-4 provide the parts outside the CDR3, is NAGVMQNPRHLVRRRGQEARLRCSPMKGHSHVYWYRQLPEEGLKFMVYLQKENIIDESGMPKERFSAEFPKEGPSILRIQQVVRGDSAAYFCASSQGPGEKLFFGSGTQLSVL.

J is TRBJ2-6 and V is TRBV6-6; D call uncertain. The V gene's germline CDR1 is MNHNY and CDR2 SVGAGI (reference sequence). V was trimmed by 7 bases and J by 0 bases, leaving 7 bases between them. The CDR3 totals 14 residues. The CDR3 protein is CASNSNSGANVLTF. The CDR3, as DNA: TGTGCCAGCAACAGTAACTCTGGGGCCAACGTCCTGACTTTC.

V is TRBV6-6 and J is TRBJ1-5, with no clear D. Deletions cut 3 bases from V and 4 bases from J, with 10 bases between. The CDR3 extends over 14 amino acids. In germline, CDR1 is MNHNY, CDR2 SVGAGI (reference sequence). The CDR3 here is CASSYYSENQPQHF. CDR3 in DNA: TGTGCCAGCAGTTATTACAGCGAAAATCAGCCCCAGCATTTT.

A note on this clone: Relative to the germline gene, one junction end is altered; a read error may explain this. The chain couples TRBV11-3 to TRBJ2-3; 7 positions agree with TRBD1. The CDR3 extends over 16 amino acids. CDR1 SGHNT and CDR2 YENEEA come from the germline V gene. The CDR3 is CVSSTRTGTSTDTQYF. The CDR3 coding sequence is TGTGTCAGCAGCACCCGGACAGGTACTAGCACAGATACGCAGTATTTT.

By share, this clone counts as medium-sized. In the same sample, other DNA sequences code for this CDR3. The chain links TRBV6-5 to TRBJ1-2, with a weak D call TRBD1 (5 bases). This CDR3 comprises 11 residues. Germline CDR1 reads MNHEY; CDR2 reads SVGAGI. With 8 bases removed from V and 4 bases from J, the gap between germline ends came to 8 bases. In nucleotides, the CDR3 is TGTGCCAGCGGGGGAAGCTATGGCTACACCTTC. Translation: CASGGSYGYTF.

On this clone: The junction and the germline gene differ at one end; a read error may be behind it. This chain uses TRBV30 with TRBJ2-2, with D perhaps assigned TRBD1 or TRBD2 (5 bases each). The CDR3 spans 14 residues. CDR1 and CDR2 (germline): GTSNPN, SVGIG (reference sequence). The CDR3 sequence: CAWSAGLGTEELFF. The CDR3 region has the DNA TGTGCCTGGAGTGCAGGGTTAGGGACCGAGGAGCTGTTTTTT. The whole variable domain, remainder taken from reference TRBV30 and TRBJ2-2, is SQTIHQWPATLVQPVGSPLSLECTVEGTSNPNLYWYRQAAGRGLQLLFYSVGIGQISSEVPQNLSASRPQDRQFILSSKKLLLSDSGFYLCAWSAGLGTEELFFGEGSRLTVL.

This clone was seen a few times. This chain links TRBV5-1 with TRBJ2-7; 9 positions agree with TRBD2. Per the germline V gene, CDR1 is SGHRS and CDR2 is YFSETQ. The CDR3 covers 15 residues. V was clipped by 4 bases and J by 7 bases; unmatched bases: 12. The CDR3 loop is CASSRTGTSSLEQYF. In nucleotides, the CDR3 is TGCGCCAGCAGCCGGACCGGGACTAGCTCTTTGGAGCAGTACTTC.

In this sample, this clone turned up a few times. The rearrangement uses TRBV11-2 and TRBJ1-1; weak D call: TRBD1 (6 bases). With 0 bases removed from V and 7 bases from J, the gap between germline ends came to 12 bases. The CDR3 is 14 residues long. The germline V gene has CDR1 SGHAT and CDR2 FQNNGV. The CDR3 reads CASSLEGRGVEAFF. CDR3 in DNA: TGTGCCAGCAGCTTAGAGGGCAGGGGAGTTGAAGCTTTCTTT.

The rearrangement joins TRBV10-2 to TRBJ2-7; 7 nucleotides agree with TRBD1. This CDR3 is 16 amino acids long. Looked up from germline, CDR1 is WSHSY and CDR2 is SAAADI. V trimming: 6 bases; J trimming: 3 bases; junction bases outside the gene matches: 14. The CDR3 reads CASRDLQGRGGYEQYF. The CDR3 DNA reads as TGCGCCAGCAGGGACCTACAGGGGCGTGGGGGCTACGAGCAGTACTTC.

This chain connects TRBV6-4 to TRBJ1-5; possible D gene TRBD1, 5 bases. Germline CDR1 reads MRHNA; CDR2 reads SNTAGT. Trimming shortened V by 0 bases and J by 4 bases, and 13 bases separated the two germline ends. The CDR3 has 16 residues. CDR3: CASSDSGDGRNQPQHF. In DNA form, the CDR3 reads TGTGCCAGCAGTGACTCTGGGGACGGGAGGAATCAGCCCCAGCATTTT.

V is TRBV15 and J is TRBJ2-7; maybe TRBD2 (6 bases). Germline V lookup: CDR1 LNHNV, CDR2 YYDKDF (reference sequence). V lost 2 bases, J lost 6 bases, and 20 bases lay in between. The CDR3 totals 16 residues. CDR3 nucleotide sequence: TGTGCCACCAGCAGAATCTCGAGCGGGCAAACGCGCGAGCAGTACTTC. This translates into CATSRISSGQTREQYF.

The chain couples TRBV30 to TRBJ2-3; weak D call: TRBD2 (6 bases). CDR1 GTSNPN and CDR2 SVGIG come from the germline V gene (reference sequence). This CDR3 is built from 18 residues. The germline V and J ends were trimmed by 2 bases and 4 bases, with 25 bases remaining between them. CDR3 residues: CAWSQPGLGYEIADTQYF. The CDR3, as DNA: TGTGCCTGGAGTCAACCGGGACTGGGCTACGAGATCGCAGATACGCAGTATTTT.

This chain connects TRBV29-1 to TRBJ2-5; 13 bases match TRBD2. The germline CDR1 and CDR2 sequences are SQVTM and ANQGSEA. Trimming at V came to 4 bases and at J to 5 bases, leaving 4 bases not matched to a gene. CDR3 size: 14 residues. The CDR3 protein is CSVGLAGGWETQYF. The CDR3 DNA sequence: TGCAGCGTTGGACTAGCGGGAGGTTGGGAGACCCAGTACTTC.

The rearrangement uses TRBV29-1 and TRBJ2-7, with TRBD2 matching over 8 bases. Germline assignment: CDR1 SQVTM and CDR2 ANQGSEA. Trimming cost V 7 bases and J 1 base; bases outside gene matches: 6. This CDR3 is 13 amino acids long. The CDR3 protein is CSALAGSSYEQYF. The CDR3 region has the DNA TGCAGCGCCTTAGCGGGATCTTCCTACGAGCAGTACTTC.